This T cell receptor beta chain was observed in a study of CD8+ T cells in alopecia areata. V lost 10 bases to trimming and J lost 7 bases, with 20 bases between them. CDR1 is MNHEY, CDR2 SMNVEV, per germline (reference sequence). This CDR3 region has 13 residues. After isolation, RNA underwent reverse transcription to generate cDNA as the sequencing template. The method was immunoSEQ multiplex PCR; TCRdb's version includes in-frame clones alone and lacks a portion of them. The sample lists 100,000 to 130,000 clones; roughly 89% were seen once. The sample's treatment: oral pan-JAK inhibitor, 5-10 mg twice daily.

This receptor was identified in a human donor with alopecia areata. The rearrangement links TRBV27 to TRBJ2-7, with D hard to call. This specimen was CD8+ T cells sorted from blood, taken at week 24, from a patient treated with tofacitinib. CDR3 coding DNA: TGTGCCACCACCCGACTGGGGATAGGGGAGCAGTACTTC. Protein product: CATTRLGIGEQYF.